This T cell receptor beta chain was sequenced in a study of blood T cell repertoires in COVID-19. About the research overall: Some COVID-19 samples were acute and others convalescent; all came from the United States, Italy and Spain. T cells, B-cell-depleted T cells, or PBMCs provided the cDNA or gDNA that served as material.

CDR3 length: 14 residues. CDR1 is MNHEY and CDR2 is SVGAGI in the germline V gene. Trimming removed 2 bases at V and 0 bases at J, with 6 bases between. In the authors' methods: By means of reference gene primer amplification, nucleated cell counts were estimated. TCRdb keeps only in-frame clones here, not all; method: immunoSEQ multiplex PCR. D and trimming were read from the DNA, whereas the V and J calls and clone size are those reported in that table. In the table there are 20,000 or so clones, more than 80% of which are singletons. The sequence was obtained from a woman over 75 with active or convalescent COVID-19. Specimen: peripheral blood. The chain couples TRBV6-5 to TRBJ2-3, with D maybe TRBD1 (5 bases). CDR3 amino acids: CASSYGASTDTQYF. CDR3 DNA sequence: TGTGCCAGCAGTTACGGGGCTAGCACAGATACGCAGTATTTT.